The present T cell receptor (beta chain) was sequenced within a study of shared clonotypes between healthy human individuals. Study-wide points: About 5% was the fraction of naive CD4 clonotypes found shared across four donors.

Authors' data handling: ImmunoSEQ only sent back junction sequences with no quality scores, so filtering was done differently. Clones were read by immunoSEQ multiplex PCR, and TCRdb kept only the in-frame ones, dropping some. That table gives V, J and clone size, and the DNA gave D and trimming. The sample shows roughly 1.5 million clones, approximately 98% of them seen only once. On this clone itself: Its antigen is currently unknown.

This CDR3 has 17 amino acids. Germline-derived CDR1 and CDR2 are LNHNV and YYDKDF (reference sequence). Trimming took 0 bases from V and 8 from J; bases not matched to a gene: 9. The source is a man aged 30-40 years in good health. This chain uses TRBV15 with TRBJ2-1; 11 bases match TRBD2. Sequenced material: naive CD4+ T cells sorted from blood. Subset of the sample: CD45RA+ positively selected. The CDR3 DNA follows: TGTGCCACCAGCAGAGACATAATAGCGGGAGGGGGCGATGAGCAGTTCTTC. Protein: CATSRDIIAGGGDEQFF.